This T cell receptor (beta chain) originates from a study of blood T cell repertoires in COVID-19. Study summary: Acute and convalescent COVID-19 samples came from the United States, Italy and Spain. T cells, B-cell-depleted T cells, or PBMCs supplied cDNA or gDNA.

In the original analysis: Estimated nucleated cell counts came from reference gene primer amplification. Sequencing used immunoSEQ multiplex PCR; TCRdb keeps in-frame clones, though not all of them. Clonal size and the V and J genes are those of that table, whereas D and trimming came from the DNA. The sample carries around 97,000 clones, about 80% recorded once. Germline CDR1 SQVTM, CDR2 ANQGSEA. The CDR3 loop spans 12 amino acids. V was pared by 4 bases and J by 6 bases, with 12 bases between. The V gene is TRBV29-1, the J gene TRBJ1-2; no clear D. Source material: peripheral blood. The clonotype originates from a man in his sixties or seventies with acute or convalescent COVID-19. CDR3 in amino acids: CSVASPVDGYTF. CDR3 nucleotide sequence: TGCAGCGTTGCCTCCCCAGTTGATGGCTACACCTTC.